The entry below describes one T cell receptor beta chain. The V end lost 6 bases, the J end lost 5 bases, and 13 bases lay between the germline ends. CDR1 is MNHEY, CDR2 SVGAGI, per germline. The CDR3 loop spans 13 amino acids. This entry is derived from a study of blood T cell repertoires in COVID-19. Across the whole study: Specimens from acute and convalescent COVID-19 originated in the United States, Italy and Spain. Sources were T cells, B-cell-depleted T cells, or PBMCs; the material itself was cDNA or gDNA.

The authors' processing: Estimated nucleated cell counts came from reference gene primer amplification. Sequencing used immunoSEQ multiplex PCR; TCRdb keeps in-frame clones, though not all of them. V, J and clone size were drawn from that table, and D and trimming were deduced from the DNA. This sample has around 110,000 clones, with roughly 79% found just once. The chain has TRBV6-5 and TRBJ1-2, with a weak D call TRBD1 (6 bases). The origin of this receptor is a man aged 65 to 85 with active or convalescent COVID-19. Sequenced input: peripheral blood. CDR3 protein: CASRSPRGYGYTF. The CDR3 DNA sequence: TGTGCCAGCAGGAGTCCCAGGGGATATGGCTACACCTTC.